These 3 T cell receptor beta chains came from one sample sequenced in a study of shared clonotypes between healthy human individuals (dated by TCRdb to the early 2020s). The protocol used for the library was the immunoSEQ multiplex PCR assay. This immuneACCESS table, as held by TCRdb, lists in-frame sequences with V and J called but not all clones. Of the missing ones, under half trace to an unresolved V gene in checked studies; the others have no known cause. The table for this sample lists approximately 1.4 million clones; 95% to 99% of them were counted only once. The ten biggest clones cover about 0.42% of the sample. Sequenced material: naive CD4+ T cells sorted from blood. The sample's cell subset or site label is to be understood as: CD45RA+ positively selected. These receptors came from a man aged 25-45 years in good health.

The V call is TRBV9, the J call TRBJ2-1; TRBD2 matches at 10 bases. J lost 5 bases, V lost 4 bases, and 9 bases had no gene match. Looked up from germline, CDR1 is SGDLS and CDR2 is YYNGEE. CDR3 length: 16 amino acids. The CDR3: CASSPRGLAGDNEQFF. Written as DNA, the CDR3 is TGTGCCAGCAGCCCTCGGGGGCTAGCGGGAGACAATGAGCAGTTCTTC.

The genes are TRBV7-9 and TRBJ1-1; unclear D gene. In germline, CDR1 is SEHNR, CDR2 FQNEAQ (reference sequence). Trimming left V 1 base short and J 7 bases short, with 10 bases between. The CDR3 consists of 13 residues. The CDR3 reads CASSLVYAIEAFF. The CDR3 nucleotides are TGTGCCAGCAGCTTAGTGTACGCGATTGAAGCTTTCTTT.

The chain uses TRBV6-6 and TRBJ1-5, with D perhaps TRBD1 (5 bases). CDR1 and CDR2 from the germline V gene are MNHNY and SVGAGI (reference sequence). V was shortened by 8 bases and J by 4 bases, with 15 bases between the two germline ends. This CDR3 is 14 amino acids long. The CDR3 spells CASGGVAGNQPQHF. CDR3 in DNA: TGTGCCAGCGGAGGGGTAGCGGGTAATCAGCCCCAGCATTTT.